These 27 T cell receptor beta chains came from one sample sequenced in a study of cytomegalovirus exposure and HLA in healthy donors. PCR amplification relied on 60 Vbeta primers (plus 13 Jbeta primers). The data were produced by immunoSEQ multiplex PCR, yet TCRdb's version contains in-frame clones alone and is incomplete. The sample holds around 35,000 clones; roughly four fifths are singletons and the top ten take around a tenth. The material sequenced was PBMCs. The source is a woman aged 40 to 50 in good health and CMV-seronegative.

The gene calls are TRBV2 and TRBJ1-5; D is ambiguous. Germline-derived CDR1 and CDR2 are SNHLY and FYNNEI. This CDR3 is built from 13 residues. With 7 bases removed from V and 0 bases from J, the gap between germline ends came to 7 bases. The CDR3 region has the DNA TGTGCCAGCATGGGAGATAGCAATCAGCCCCAGCATTTT. This encodes CASMGDSNQPQHF.

This chain uses TRBV4-1 with TRBJ2-1; weak D call: TRBD1 (5 bases). The ends were cut back, 1 base at V and 0 bases at J, with 16 bases in the middle. Germline V gene sequence: CDR1 MGHRA, CDR2 YSYEKL. The CDR3 is made up of 18 amino acids. The CDR3 nucleotides read TGCGCCAGCAGCCAAGTCGATATGGGGCTTCGCTCCTACAATGAGCAGTTCTTC. Translation gives CASSQVDMGLRSYNEQFF.

The V call is TRBV27, the J call TRBJ1-1; D gene unclear. CDR3 size: 14 residues. The V end lost 5 bases, the J end lost 4 bases, and 14 bases lay between the germline ends. Germline-derived CDR1 and CDR2 are MNHEY and SMNVEV (reference sequence). This CDR3 is CASSPPGLFTEAFF. CDR3 nucleotide sequence: TGTGCCAGCAGTCCCCCAGGATTGTTCACTGAAGCTTTCTTT.

This clone has only a few counts. V and J are TRBV7-2 and TRBJ2-5, with TRBD1 identical over 7 bases. J was trimmed by 1 base and V by 2 bases; bases with no gene match: 1. The germline V gene encodes CDR1 SGHTA and CDR2 FQGNSA. The CDR3 runs to 14 residues. This CDR3 is CASSLRGPQETQYF. The CDR3 DNA reads TGTGCCAGCAGCTTAAGGGGGCCCCAAGAGACCCAGTACTTC.

The chain carries TRBV5-1 and TRBJ1-1, with D possibly matching TRBD1 (6 bases). The V gene's germline CDR1 is SGHRS and CDR2 YFSETQ. This CDR3 region has 16 residues. V was shortened by 4 bases and J by 2 bases, with 18 bases between the two germline ends. Here the CDR3 DNA reads TGCGCCAGCAGCCGGGGGGCGGCTGGGTCTAACACTGAAGCTTTCTTT. This encodes CASSRGAAGSNTEAFF.

This chain connects TRBV11-2 to TRBJ1-5; the match to TRBD1 covers 7 bases. The CDR3 loop spans 13 amino acids. The J segment lost 4 bases and the V segment lost 5 bases, leaving 2 bases of the junction unmatched. In germline, CDR1 is SGHAT, CDR2 FQNNGV. The CDR3 here is CASSVQGNQPQHF. The CDR3 DNA is TGTGCCAGCAGCGTACAGGGGAATCAGCCCCAGCATTTT.

The CDR3 is CASSPKTGGNTEAFF. CDR3 nucleotides: TGTGCCAGCAGCCCAAAGACAGGGGGGAACACTGAAGCTTTCTTT. The chain has TRBV5-4 and TRBJ1-1; 9 bases match TRBD1. This CDR3 region has 15 residues. The V gene's germline CDR1 is SGHNT and CDR2 YYREEE (reference sequence). Unmatched junction bases numbered 5, after V lost 4 bases and J lost 1 base.

The chain recombines TRBV6-5 with TRBJ1-2; 8 nucleotides align to TRBD1. The CDR3 consists of 16 residues. Per germline, CDR1 MNHEY and CDR2 SVGAGI. Trimming cost V 3 bases and J 4 bases; bases outside gene matches: 10. CDR3 in amino acids: CASSYTPGQAIYGYTF. The DNA of the CDR3 is TGTGCCAGCAGTTATACACCGGGACAGGCAATCTATGGCTACACCTTC.

The gene calls are TRBV5-8 and TRBJ1-3, with 7 bases fitting TRBD1. CDR3 size: 15 residues. The J segment lost 1 base and the V segment lost 4 bases, leaving 5 bases of the junction unmatched. From germline, CDR1 is SGHTS and CDR2 YDEGEE. The chain's CDR3 is CASSPGTASGNTIYF. The DNA of the CDR3 is TGTGCCAGCAGCCCCGGGACAGCATCTGGAAACACCATATATTTT.

The chain uses TRBV7-2 and TRBJ2-1, with 10 bases that match TRBD2. CDR1 and CDR2 from the germline V gene are SGHTA and FQGNSA. The J segment lost 9 bases and the V segment lost 8 bases, leaving 13 bases of the junction unmatched. This CDR3 has 15 amino acids. DNA for the CDR3: TGTGCCAGCCACTCCAGCCCCCTAGCGGGGGTTGAGCAGTTCTTC. Amino acids: CASHSSPLAGVEQFF.

This clone was seen more than once but under ten times. The chain is built from TRBV29-1 and TRBJ1-3; the D is unclear. The CDR3 has 12 amino acids. CDR1 is SQVTM, CDR2 ANQGSEA, per germline. V dropped 5 bases and J dropped 4 bases, with 9 bases sitting between them. The CDR3: CSVRLSGNTIYF. The DNA of the CDR3 is TGCAGCGTTCGTCTTTCGGGAAACACCATATATTTT.

The chain combines TRBV7-2 with TRBJ1-1; D call uncertain. CDR3 length: 14 residues. CDR1 SGHTA and CDR2 FQGNSA come from the germline V gene. V was pared by 2 bases and J by 3 bases, with 10 bases between. DNA of the CDR3: TGTGCCAGCAGCTTAACCGGGATCGACACTGAAGCTTTCTTT. It yields the protein CASSLTGIDTEAFF.

V usage is TRBV7-8 and J usage is TRBJ2-7, with D possibly matching TRBD2 (5 bases). The germline V and J ends were trimmed by 1 base and 3 bases, with 13 bases remaining between them. CDR1 SGHVS and CDR2 FQNEAQ come from the germline V gene. The CDR3 runs to 15 residues. CDR3 loop: CASSLEPGIDYEQYF. CDR3 coding DNA: TGTGCCAGCAGCTTAGAACCGGGGATCGACTACGAGCAGTACTTC.

This clone has a handful of counts. The rearrangement links TRBV5-5 to TRBJ2-7; 8 bases line up with TRBD1. Looked up from germline, CDR1 is SGHKS and CDR2 is YYEKEE (reference sequence). CDR3 length equals 14 residues. Trimming cost V 5 bases and J 5 bases; bases outside gene matches: 9. CDR3 residues: CASREGTGSHEQYV. The DNA of the CDR3 is TGTGCCAGCAGGGAAGGGACAGGTTCCCACGAGCAGTACGTC.

This clone has just one count. This chain connects TRBV4-2 to TRBJ2-7; tentative D call: TRBD1 (5 bases). V lost 0 bases and J lost 2, with 14 bases in between. Germline CDR1 is LGHNA and CDR2 is YNFKEQ. The CDR3 extends over 16 amino acids. As DNA, the CDR3 is TGTGCCAGCAGCCAAGATATACAGGTCTACACCTACGAGCAGTACTTC. Translation gives CASSQDIQVYTYEQYF.

The chain joins TRBV4-2 to TRBJ2-1; D might be TRBD2 (6 bases). Germline assignment: CDR1 LGHNA and CDR2 YNFKEQ. This CDR3 has 16 amino acids. Trimming removed 0 bases from V and 2 bases from J, with 11 bases in between. The DNA of the CDR3 is TGTGCCAGCAGCCAAGAGGGGGGATTACCCTACAATGAGCAGTTCTTC. Translating it yields CASSQEGGLPYNEQFF.

The chain is built from TRBV5-4 and TRBJ2-7; D may be TRBD1 (6 bases). V gave up 4 bases and J gave up 1 base, with 9 bases separating them. Per germline, CDR1 SGHNT and CDR2 YYREEE (reference sequence). The CDR3 runs to 13 residues. The chain's CDR3 is CASSRDTSYEQYV. CDR3 DNA sequence: TGTGCCAGCAGCCGGGACACATCCTACGAGCAGTACGTC.

The J gene is TRBJ1-6, the V gene TRBV7-9; D gene ambiguous. The CDR3 has 14 residues. Trimming stripped 5 bases from V and 5 bases from J, with 10 bases between. In germline, CDR1 is SEHNR, CDR2 FQNEAQ (reference sequence). CDR3 coding DNA: TGTGCCAGCAGCGAAGACACGAATAATTCACCCCTCCACTTT. This encodes CASSEDTNNSPLHF.

The chain uses TRBV5-4 and TRBJ2-3; 7 bases are shared with TRBD2. J gave up 0 bases and V 3 bases, and 7 bases lay outside the gene matches. CDR1 and CDR2 from the germline V gene are SGHNT and YYREEE (reference sequence). The CDR3 consists of 16 residues. The DNA of the CDR3 is TGTGCCAGCAGCTCGCCGGCGGGGGAGAGCACAGATACGCAGTATTTT. Translated, it gives CASSSPAGESTDTQYF.

This chain links TRBV28 with TRBJ1-5; D not resolved. CDR1 and CDR2 from the germline V gene are MDHEN and SYDVKM. Deletions cut 3 bases from V and 4 bases from J, with 10 bases between. The CDR3 sequence is 14 residues long. This chain's CDR3 is CASSLNYRNQPQHF. The CDR3 bases are TGTGCCAGCAGTTTGAATTATAGAAATCAGCCCCAGCATTTT. Together with reference TRBV28 and TRBJ1-5, the CDR3 gives the full variable domain: DVKVTQSSRYLVKRTGEKVFLECVQDMDHENMFWYRQDPGLGLRLIYFSYDVKMKEKGDIPEGYSVSREKKERFSLILESASTNQTSMYLCASSLNYRNQPQHFGDGTRLSIL.

This sequence joins TRBV6-5 and TRBJ2-5, with a tentative D call TRBD2 (5 bases). This CDR3 comprises 15 residues. The V gene's germline CDR1 is MNHEY and CDR2 SVGAGI. V dropped 2 bases and J dropped 4 bases, with 14 bases sitting between them. Here the CDR3 DNA reads TGTGCCAGCAGTTACGGGTCGGGAACCCGAGAGACCCAGTACTTC. Translated, it gives CASSYGSGTRETQYF.

This sequence joins TRBV6-6 and TRBJ2-5; 9 nucleotides agree with TRBD2. Germline V CDR1 and CDR2: MNHNY, SVGAGI (reference sequence). Trimming removed 8 bases from V and 5 bases from J; junction bases left unmatched: 9. The length of the CDR3 is 14 residues. The CDR3 DNA is TGTGCCAGCTGTACAGCGGGGGGACGGGAGACCCAGTACTTC. Its protein product is CASCTAGGRETQYF.

This chain connects TRBV2 to TRBJ2-7, with a tentative D call TRBD2 (7 bases). V was pared by 0 bases and J by 5 bases, with 20 bases between. CDR1 is SNHLY, CDR2 FYNNEI, per germline. This CDR3 is 17 amino acids long. CDR3 in DNA: TGTGCCAGCAGTGAAGCGCTTCAGGGGAGGGGACTGGACGAGCAGTACTTC. Its translation is CASSEALQGRGLDEQYF.

This chain links TRBV28 with TRBJ1-5; 9 nucleotides align to TRBD1. Germline V gene data show CDR1 as MDHEN and CDR2 as SYDVKM. The CDR3 loop spans 15 amino acids. Trimming took 5 bases from V and 0 from J; bases not matched to a gene: 2. The CDR3 DNA reads as TGTGCCAGCAGTAGGGACAGGGATAGCAATCAGCCCCAGCATTTT. This sequence encodes CASSRDRDSNQPQHF.

The rearrangement uses TRBV5-1 and TRBJ2-7; D might be TRBD1 (5 bases). The germline gives CDR1 SGHRS, CDR2 YFSETQ. This CDR3 contains 13 residues. With 2 bases removed from V and 7 bases from J, the gap between germline ends came to 13 bases. The CDR3 reads CASSFGQGREQYV. CDR3 nucleotides: TGCGCCAGCAGCTTTGGGCAGGGTCGGGAGCAGTACGTC.

V gene TRBV11-2 combines with J gene TRBJ1-1, with 7 bases that match TRBD1. With 5 bases clipped from V and 11 bases from J, the junction kept 8 bases outside the gene matches. CDR3 length: 12 amino acids. Germline V gene lookup returns CDR1 SGHAT and CDR2 FQNNGV. CDR3 loop: CASSQTGRRAFF. CDR3 bases: TGTGCCAGCAGCCAGACAGGGCGAAGGGCTTTCTTT.

This clone has only one observation. This chain links TRBV19 with TRBJ2-7; tentatively, D is TRBD2 (6 bases). The germline V gene has CDR1 LNHDA and CDR2 SQIVND (reference sequence). The CDR3 runs 14 residues. Trimming took 3 bases from V and 0 from J, leaving 9 bases between them. CDR3 sequence: CASSISGSSYEQYF. The CDR3 bases are TGTGCCAGTAGTATCTCCGGGAGCTCCTACGAGCAGTACTTC.